Below are 29 T cell receptor beta chains sequenced from a single sample in a study of spatial heterogeneity in lung cancer. Study observations and caveats: Tumoral mutation counts were tracked by counts of expanded intratumoral alpha and beta TCRs.

TCRdb ran MiXCR on the 5' RACE reads and lists one entry per CDR3 protein. The sample lists some 16,000 distinct CDR3 sequences, 6.5% to 8% occurring once. Time point here: sample taken at primary tumor resection. Their specific antigens are unknown. The sample was lung tumor tissue, taken at surgery. The receptors derive from a female donor with early-stage non-small cell lung cancer.

In its sample, this clonotype was seen a few times. This beta chain appears as a stray read in a library generated for alpha chains; its size is not informative. The rearrangement links TRBV4-2 to TRBJ2-5; D gene uncertain. The CDR3 runs 16 residues. Germline V gene data show CDR1 as LGHNA and CDR2 as YNFKEQ. V was clipped by 2 bases and J by 2 bases, with 15 bases between them. The CDR3 coding sequence is TGTGCCAGCAGCCAAAACGGACCGAGACGACAAGAGACCCAGTACTTC. Translated, it gives CASSQNGPRRQETQYF.

This clonotype was counted between two and nine times. This beta chain is an off-target read within a library intended for alpha chains, so its frequency means little. This chain uses TRBV7-9 with TRBJ2-5; 7 bases are a match to TRBD1. This CDR3 has 15 residues. V was clipped by 1 base and J by 0 bases; unmatched bases: 2. Germline V lookup: CDR1 SEHNR, CDR2 FQNEAQ (reference sequence). This CDR3 is CASSLGTGNQETQYF. The CDR3 DNA follows: TGTGCCAGCAGCTTAGGGACAGGCAACCAAGAGACCCAGTACTTC.

The table lists this clonotype with many counts. This beta chain is off target for a library built for alpha chains, so its abundance means little. The rearrangement links TRBV12-3 or TRBV12-4 to TRBJ1-2; weak D call: TRBD1 (5 bases). This CDR3 has 15 residues. The V and J ends lost 4 bases and 6 bases respectively, with 18 bases between them. CDR3 sequence (DNA): TGTGCCAGCAGTTACCCTCGGGGGGGTTCGGATGGCTACACCTTC. Translating gives CASSYPRGGSDGYTF.

A few counts support this clonotype. The library was designed around alpha chains, so this beta chain is a stray read whose abundance carries little weight. The rearrangement joins TRBV4-3 to TRBJ1-5; 7 nucleotides align to TRBD1. V was clipped by 0 bases and J by 5 bases; unmatched bases: 10. This CDR3 comprises 17 residues. Looked up from germline, CDR1 is LGHNA and CDR2 is YSLEER. CDR3 region: CASSQDLSGGTYQPQHF. The CDR3 coding sequence is TGCGCCAGCAGCCAAGATTTGTCAGGGGGGACCTATCAGCCCCAGCATTTT.

This clonotype is categorized as medium-sized (0.01 to 0.1%). This beta chain lies outside the target of a library built for alpha chains; its clone size means little. The chain is built from TRBV7-3 and TRBJ2-1; no firm D call. The V and J ends lost 1 base and 3 bases respectively, with 13 bases between them. The CDR3 length is 16 residues. Germline loops: CDR1 SGHTA, CDR2 FQGTGA. CDR3: CASSLMAPSFYNEQFF. DNA for the CDR3: TGTGCCAGCAGCTTAATGGCCCCCTCCTTCTACAATGAGCAGTTCTTC. Complete variable domain (other parts from reference TRBV7-3 and TRBJ2-1): GAGVSQTPSNKVTEKGKYVELRCDPISGHTALYWYRQSLGQGPEFLIYFQGTGAADDSGLPNDRFFAVRPEGSVSTLKIQRTERGDSAVYLCASSLMAPSFYNEQFFGPGTRLTVL.

This clonotype showed up many times. Since the library was made to target alpha chains, this beta chain is a stray read and its abundance is not meaningful. DNA for the CDR3: TGTGCCATCAGTGGAGGACAGGGCACAGATACGCAGTATTTT. Its protein is CAISGGQGTDTQYF. This rearrangement joins TRBV10-3 to TRBJ2-3; 7 nucleotides agree with TRBD1. V lost 4 bases and J lost 1; bases outside the gene matches: 2. CDR3 size: 14 residues. Germline V CDR1 and CDR2: ENHRY, SYGVKD.

There are many counts of this clonotype. The library was designed around alpha chains, so this beta chain is a stray read whose abundance carries little weight. This chain uses TRBV5-4 with TRBJ2-2; 7 positions match TRBD1. Germline CDR1 SGHNT, CDR2 YYREEE (reference sequence). The J segment lost 0 bases and the V segment lost 4 bases, leaving 3 bases of the junction unmatched. CDR3 length equals 15 residues. The CDR3 sequence: CASSMQGANTGELFF. CDR3 in DNA: TGTGCCAGCAGCATGCAGGGGGCGAACACCGGGGAGCTGTTTTTT.

There are many counts of this clonotype. This beta chain appears as a stray read in a library generated for alpha chains; its size is not informative. The J gene is TRBJ1-5, the V gene TRBV18; D gene uncertain. Germline loops: CDR1 KGHSH, CDR2 LQKENI. The CDR3 spans 13 residues. The V end lost 6 bases, the J end lost 3 bases, and 9 bases lay between the germline ends. CDR3 region: CASSSTLNQPQHF. The CDR3 DNA follows: TGTGCCAGCTCCTCTACGCTCAATCAGCCCCAGCATTTT.

In this sample, this clonotype turned up many times. The library was designed around alpha chains, so this beta chain is a stray read whose abundance carries little weight. The chain combines TRBV20-1 with TRBJ2-2; weak D call: TRBD2 (6 bases). V lost 1 base to trimming and J lost 1 base, with 16 bases between them. CDR3 size: 17 residues. The V gene's germline CDR1 is DFQATT and CDR2 SNEGSKA (reference sequence). CDR3 protein: CSARAPGGKGNTGELFF. CDR3 coding DNA: TGCAGTGCTAGAGCCCCCGGGGGAAAGGGGAACACCGGGGAGCTGTTTTTT.

This clonotype ranks as large (0.1 to 1%). This beta chain was picked up by a library intended for alpha chains and is off target, so its count carries little meaning. The V gene is TRBV20-1, the J gene TRBJ2-3, with 12 positions matching TRBD2. Germline loops: CDR1 DFQATT, CDR2 SNEGSKA (reference sequence). The junction had 10 bases not matched to a gene; V was cut back by 5 bases and J by 7 bases. This CDR3 comprises 15 residues. The CDR3 bases are TGCAGTGCTTCTCTGACTAGCGGGGGAGGGAATACGCAGTATTTT. Its protein product is CSASLTSGGGNTQYF.

This clonotype ranks as medium-sized. This beta chain is an unintended read in a library built for alpha chains; its size means little. The chain carries TRBV7-3 and TRBJ1-1; D might be TRBD1 (6 bases). Germline V gives CDR1 SGHTA, CDR2 FQGTGA. Between the trimmed V and J ends, which lost 5 bases and 0 bases, there was a span of 10 bases. This CDR3 comprises 14 residues. DNA for the CDR3: TGTGCCAGCAGCATCGGACAGATGAACACTGAAGCTTTCTTT. Amino acids: CASSIGQMNTEAFF.

This clonotype was recorded a few times. This beta chain is a stray read from a library made for alpha chains; its abundance is not meaningful. The rearrangement joins TRBV27 to TRBJ2-1, with 7 bases aligning to TRBD1. V lost 5 bases to trimming and J lost 4 bases; unmatched junction nucleotides: 8. This CDR3 is built from 15 residues. From germline, CDR1 is MNHEY and CDR2 SMNVEV (reference sequence). CDR3 residues: CASSPRQGVYNEQFF. In DNA, the CDR3 is TGTGCCAGCAGTCCTCGACAGGGCGTATACAATGAGCAGTTCTTC.

A word on this clonotype: This beta chain is off target for a library built for alpha chains, so its abundance means little. The chain employs TRBV3-1 and TRBJ2-3; 13 bases align to TRBD2. V lost 0 bases and J lost 9; bases outside the gene matches: 3. Germline assignment: CDR1 LGHDT and CDR2 YNNKEL (reference sequence). The CDR3 runs to 15 residues. The CDR3 bases are TGTGCCAGCAGCCAAGATGGACTAGCGGGGGAAACGCAGTATTTT. Amino acid sequence: CASSQDGLAGETQYF.

In this sample, this clonotype turned up many times. This beta chain is an unintended read in a library built for alpha chains; its size means little. V gene TRBV7-9 combines with J gene TRBJ2-7; D possibly corresponds to TRBD1 (6 bases). Trimming removed 2 bases from V and 4 bases from J, with 6 bases in between. The CDR3 has 12 amino acids. The germline CDR1 and CDR2 sequences are SEHNR and FQNEAQ (reference sequence). The CDR3 DNA sequence: TGTGCCAGCAGCTTACAGGGGTACGAGCAGTACTTC. This gives the protein CASSLQGYEQYF.

This clonotype showed up just a few times. Being off target in a library aimed at alpha chains, this beta chain has a size of little meaning. J is TRBJ1-5 and V is TRBV18; possibly TRBD1 for D (6 bases). Germline V gene data show CDR1 as KGHSH and CDR2 as LQKENI. Trimming shortened V by 0 bases and J by 1 base, and 13 bases separated the two germline ends. The CDR3 runs to 17 residues. The CDR3 DNA is TGTGCCAGCTCACCACCGACGGGGGGCAGGAGCAATCAGCCCCAGCATTTT. This sequence encodes CASSPPTGGRSNQPQHF.

On this clonotype itself: Since the library was made to target alpha chains, this beta chain is a stray read and its abundance is not meaningful. The chain joins TRBV13 to TRBJ1-6, with a tentative D call TRBD1 (5 bases). CDR1 is PRHDT and CDR2 is FYEKMQ in the germline V gene (reference sequence). V was shortened by 3 bases and J by 6 bases, with 6 bases between the two germline ends. The CDR3 is 13 residues long. The CDR3 is CASSLQGNSPLHF. CDR3 in DNA: TGTGCCAGCAGCTTGCAGGGTAATTCACCCCTCCACTTT.

This clonotype was detected many times. Since it is a stray read in a library aimed at alpha chains, this beta chain has a size that is not meaningful. V is TRBV14 and J is TRBJ1-2, with 9 bases lining up with TRBD1. The CDR3 contains 16 residues. Germline lookup yields CDR1 SGHDN and CDR2 FVKESK. V gave up 2 bases and J gave up 8 bases; unmatched junction bases: 12. This CDR3 reads CASSQQTPTGTGGYTF. In DNA form, the CDR3 reads TGTGCCAGCAGCCAACAAACGCCAACCGGGACAGGGGGCTACACCTTC. The whole variable domain, filled in from reference TRBV14 and TRBJ1-2, reads EAGVTQFPSHSVIEKGQTVTLRCDPISGHDNLYWYRRVMGKEIKFLLHFVKESKQDESGMPNNRFLAERTGGTYSTLKVQPAELEDSGVYFCASSQQTPTGTGGYTFGSGTRLTVV.

Only a few counts were recorded for this clonotype. This beta chain came through as a stray read in a library set up for alpha chains, and its size says little. The genes are TRBV5-4 and TRBJ1-2, with TRBD1 identical over 8 bases. CDR1 SGHNT and CDR2 YYREEE come from the germline V gene (reference sequence). CDR3 size: 15 residues. The J segment lost 4 bases and the V segment lost 2 bases, leaving 7 bases of the junction unmatched. The CDR3: CASSLSGQGGYGYTF. The DNA for the CDR3 is TGTGCCAGCAGCTTATCCGGACAGGGCGGCTATGGCTACACCTTC.

In this sample, this clonotype turned up many times. Little can be read into the size of this beta chain, an off-target read in a library designed for alpha chains. The chain has TRBV3-1 and TRBJ2-5; D assignment may be TRBD1 or TRBD2 (6 bases each). From germline, CDR1 is LGHDT and CDR2 YNNKEL (reference sequence). V was shortened by 3 bases and J by 4 bases, with 18 bases between the two germline ends. The CDR3 sequence is 16 residues long. The CDR3 here is CASSHHGWGAAETQYF. The CDR3 nucleotides are TGTGCCAGCAGCCACCACGGGTGGGGGGCGGCAGAGACCCAGTACTTC.

This clonotype showed up just a few times. This beta chain is a stray sequence in a library constructed for alpha chains; its clone size is not meaningful. The chain links TRBV14 to TRBJ2-1; a possible D gene is TRBD2 (6 bases). This CDR3 is built from 14 residues. V shed 1 base and J shed 6 bases, with 10 bases lying between them. Germline V gene data show CDR1 as SGHDN and CDR2 as FVKESK. The CDR3 loop reads CASSQGGLANEQFF. In DNA form, the CDR3 reads TGTGCCAGCAGCCAAGGGGGACTTGCCAATGAGCAGTTCTTC.

This clonotype appeared many times. This beta chain represents an off-target read in a library built for alpha chains; its size is of limited meaning. The rearrangement joins TRBV7-9 to TRBJ1-1; no clear D. The CDR3 has 13 amino acids. Germline V lookup: CDR1 SEHNR, CDR2 FQNEAQ (reference sequence). Trimming removed 1 base at V and 11 bases at J, with 14 bases between. CDR3 residues: CASSLESGMGAFF. The CDR3 bases are TGTGCCAGCAGCTTAGAGTCGGGCATGGGGGCTTTCTTT.

This clonotype was counted at least ten times. Within a library made for alpha chains, this beta chain is off target, and its count is uninformative. The chain carries TRBV7-2 and TRBJ2-1; 7 bases line up with TRBD2. Germline trimming cut 7 bases from V and 3 bases from J; bases unmatched to any gene: 9. The CDR3 is made up of 15 amino acids. CDR1 is SGHTA and CDR2 is FQGNSA in the germline V gene. As DNA, the CDR3 is TGTGCCAGCACCAGCGGGGCGGGGGACTACAATGAGCAGTTCTTC. Protein sequence: CASTSGAGDYNEQFF.

Many counts were recorded for this clonotype. This beta chain lies outside the target of a library built for alpha chains; its clone size means little. This sequence joins TRBV7-3 and TRBJ2-5; no reliable D call. The CDR3 sequence is 15 residues long. CDR1 is SGHTA and CDR2 is FQGTGA in the germline V gene. V was clipped by 2 bases and J by 2 bases, with 12 bases between them. CDR3 DNA sequence: TGTGCCAGCAGCTTATATTCGACCCCTCAAGAGACCCAGTACTTC. It encodes CASSLYSTPQETQYF.

Details on this clonotype: This beta chain is an unintended read in a library built for alpha chains; its size means little. This chain joins TRBV14 and TRBJ1-1; D might be TRBD1 (5 bases). Per the germline V gene, CDR1 is SGHDN and CDR2 is FVKESK. CDR3 length: 13 residues. Trimming cost V 5 bases and J 0 bases, with 7 bases left between them. The DNA of the CDR3 is TGTGCCAGCAGCGAGGGGTTGAACACTGAAGCTTTCTTT. This translates into CASSEGLNTEAFF. Variable domain in full (rest from reference TRBV14 and TRBJ1-1): EAGVTQFPSHSVIEKGQTVTLRCDPISGHDNLYWYRRVMGKEIKFLLHFVKESKQDESGMPNNRFLAERTGGTYSTLKVQPAELEDSGVYFCASSEGLNTEAFFGQGTRLTVV.

This clonotype has a count of ten or more. A library prepared for alpha chains yielded this beta chain as an off-target read; its size is of little meaning. The chain employs TRBV24-1 and TRBJ1-3, with 7 bases matching TRBD1. Germline CDR1 reads KGHDR; CDR2 reads SFDVKD. This CDR3 comprises 12 residues. After removal of 2 bases from V and 15 bases from J, the junction contained 6 bases not matched to a gene. In DNA form, the CDR3 reads TGTGCCACCAGTGATTCCCGCGGGACAGCATATTTT. It codes for CATSDSRGTAYF.

This clonotype is classed as medium-sized (0.01 to 0.1%). This beta chain was picked up by a library intended for alpha chains and is off target, so its count carries little meaning. The chain is built from TRBV2 and TRBJ2-2; 7 positions agree with TRBD1. Germline CDR1 SNHLY, CDR2 FYNNEI. This CDR3 is 16 amino acids long. With 6 bases clipped from V and 1 base from J, the junction kept 8 bases outside the gene matches. The CDR3 bases are TGTGCCAGCAGAGGACTTGGGACAGTGAACACCGGGGAGCTGTTTTTT. Translation: CASRGLGTVNTGELFF. Full variable domain (missing parts from reference TRBV2 and TRBJ2-2): EPEVTQTPSHQVTQMGQEVILRCVPISNHLYFYWYRQILGQKVEFLVSFYNNEISEKSEIFDDQFSVERPDGSNFTLKIRSTKLEDSAMYFCASRGLGTVNTGELFFGEGSRLTVL.

This clonotype was seen repeatedly, ten times or more. This beta chain is an off-target read within a library intended for alpha chains, so its frequency means little. This rearrangement joins TRBV27 to TRBJ2-5; no definite D call. CDR3 length: 11 amino acids. V was cut by 6 bases and J by 2 bases, with 4 bases left in between. CDR1 and CDR2 from the germline V gene are MNHEY and SMNVEV (reference sequence). The CDR3 DNA reads TGTGCCAGCAGACAACAAGAGACCCAGTACTTC. Translating gives CASRQQETQYF.

Worth noting for this clonotype: This beta chain is a stray sequence in a library constructed for alpha chains; its clone size is not meaningful. The J gene is TRBJ2-1, the V gene TRBV5-1; the D is unclear. V was pared by 0 bases and J by 2 bases, with 3 bases between. The CDR3 runs 13 residues. Germline-derived CDR1 and CDR2 are SGHRS and YFSETQ. The CDR3 spells CASSLETYNEQFF. CDR3 sequence (DNA): TGCGCCAGCAGCTTGGAGACCTACAATGAGCAGTTCTTC.

The table lists this clonotype with many counts. Since the library was made to target alpha chains, this beta chain is a stray read and its abundance is not meaningful. J is TRBJ1-1 and V is TRBV20-1; D gene ambiguous. Trimming shortened V by 3 bases and J by 1 base, and 9 bases separated the two germline ends. CDR1 and CDR2 from the germline V gene are DFQATT and SNEGSKA (reference sequence). The CDR3 runs 13 residues. CDR3 in amino acids: CSARVRGNTEAFF. The CDR3 bases are TGCAGTGCTAGGGTTAGAGGGAACACTGAAGCTTTCTTT.